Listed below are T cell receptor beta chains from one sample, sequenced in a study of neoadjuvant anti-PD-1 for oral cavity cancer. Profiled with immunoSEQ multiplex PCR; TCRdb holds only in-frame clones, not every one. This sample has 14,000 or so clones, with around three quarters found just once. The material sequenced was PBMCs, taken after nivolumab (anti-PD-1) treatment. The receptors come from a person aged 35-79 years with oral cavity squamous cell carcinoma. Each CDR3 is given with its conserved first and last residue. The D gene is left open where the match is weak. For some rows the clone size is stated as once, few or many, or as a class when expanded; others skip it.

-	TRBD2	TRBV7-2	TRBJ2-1	CASSLAGTRDNEQFF	TGTGCCAGCAGCTTAGCTGGGACTAGAGACAATGAGCAGTTCTTC
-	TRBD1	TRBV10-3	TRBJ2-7	CAISDEGQGRYEQYF	TGTGCCATCAGTGACGAAGGACAGGGTAGGTACGAGCAGTACTTC
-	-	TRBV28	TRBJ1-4	CASSLSHRWANEKLFF	TGTGCCAGCAGTTTATCCCACAGGTGGGCTAATGAAAAACTGTTTTTT
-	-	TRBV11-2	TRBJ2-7	CASRQSRGRAYEQYF	TGTGCCAGCAGGCAATCGAGGGGCAGGGCCTACGAGCAGTACTTC
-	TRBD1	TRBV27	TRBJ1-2	CASSQHVGTANYGYTF	TGTGCCAGCAGTCAACACGTCGGGACAGCGAACTATGGCTACACCTTC
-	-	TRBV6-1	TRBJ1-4	CASRAQTGLNEKLFF	TGTGCCAGCAGGGCCCAGACAGGCTTAAATGAAAAACTGTTTTTT
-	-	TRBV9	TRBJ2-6	CASSVRDGFSGANVLTF	TGTGCCAGCAGCGTTAGGGACGGTTTCTCTGGGGCCAACGTCCTGACTTTC
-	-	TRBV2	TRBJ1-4	CASRMTVLNEKLFF	TGTGCCAGCAGAATGACTGTCCTTAATGAAAAACTGTTTTTT
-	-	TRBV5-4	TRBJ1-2	CASSLPAAYGYTF	TGTGCCAGCAGCTTGCCCGCAGCCTATGGCTACACCTTC
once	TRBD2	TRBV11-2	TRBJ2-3	CASTVSGGSADTQYF	TGTGCCAGCACCGTGAGCGGGGGGAGCGCAGATACGCAGTATTTT
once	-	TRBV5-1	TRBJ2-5	CASSLELIGTQYF	TGCGCCAGCAGCTTGGAACTAATTGGGACCCAGTACTTC
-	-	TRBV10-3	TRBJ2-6	CAISESTGFSGANVLTF	TGTGCCATCAGTGAGTCGACGGGATTCTCTGGGGCCAACGTCCTGACTTTC
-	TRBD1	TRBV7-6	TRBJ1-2	CASSPGTANYGYTF	TGTGCCAGCAGCCCCGGGACAGCTAACTATGGCTACACCTTC
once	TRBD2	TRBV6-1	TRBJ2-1	CASSTRTSGYNEQFF	TGTGCCAGCAGTACCCGGACTAGCGGCTACAATGAGCAGTTCTTC
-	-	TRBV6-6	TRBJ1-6	CASKVRRNNSPLHF	TGTGCCAGCAAGGTCCGCAGGAATAATTCACCCCTCCACTTT
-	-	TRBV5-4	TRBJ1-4	CASSLLGLQTNEKLFF	TGTGCCAGCAGCTTGTTGGGACTTCAAACTAATGAAAAACTGTTTTTT
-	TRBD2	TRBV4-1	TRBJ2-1	CASSQDQFSGGSNEQFF	TGCGCCAGCAGCCAAGATCAATTTAGCGGGGGGTCCAATGAGCAGTTCTTC
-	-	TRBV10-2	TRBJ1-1	CASSRQENTEAFF	TGCGCCAGCAGTAGACAGGAGAACACTGAAGCTTTCTTT
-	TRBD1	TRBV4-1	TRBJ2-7	CASSPRTGRSYEQYF	TGCGCCAGCAGCCCAAGGACAGGACGCTCCTACGAGCAGTACTTC
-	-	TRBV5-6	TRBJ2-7	CASSLAPGYYEQYF	TGTGCCAGCAGCTTGGCTCCGGGATACTACGAGCAGTACTTC
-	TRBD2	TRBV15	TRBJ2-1	CATSRDWASGQFF	TGTGCCACCAGCAGAGATTGGGCTAGCGGACAGTTCTTC
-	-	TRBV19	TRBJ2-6	CASRIKTNSGANVLTF	TGTGCCAGTAGGATTAAGACAAACTCTGGGGCCAACGTCCTGACTTTC
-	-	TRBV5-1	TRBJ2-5	CASSFGVLGETQYF	TGCGCCAGCAGCTTCGGGGTTCTGGGAGAGACCCAGTACTTC
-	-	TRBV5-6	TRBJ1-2	CASSSTNRDVYGYTF	TGTGCCAGCAGCTCCACTAACAGGGACGTCTATGGCTACACCTTC
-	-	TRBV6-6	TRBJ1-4	CASRATATNEKLFF	TGTGCCAGCAGAGCGACAGCGACTAATGAAAAACTGTTTTTT
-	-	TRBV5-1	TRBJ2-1	CASSLAGNKEQFF	TGCGCCAGCAGCTTGGCAGGGAATAAGGAGCAGTTCTTC
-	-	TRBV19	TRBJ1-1	CASSIWWGAGNTEAFF	TGTGCCAGTAGTATTTGGTGGGGCGCGGGAAACACTGAAGCTTTCTTT
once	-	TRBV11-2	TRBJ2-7	CASSPGYGPYEQYF	TGTGCCAGCAGCCCGGGTTATGGGCCCTACGAGCAGTACTTC
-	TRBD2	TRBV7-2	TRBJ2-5	CASRTSGGGFQTQYF	TGTGCCAGCAGGACCAGCGGGGGGGGATTTCAGACCCAGTACTTC
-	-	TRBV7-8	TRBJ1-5	CASSPRRGNQPQHF	TGTGCCAGCAGCCCCCGACGGGGGAATCAGCCCCAGCATTTT
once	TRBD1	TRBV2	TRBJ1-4	CASSDRGLREKLFF	TGTGCCAGCAGCGACAGGGGGCTCAGAGAAAAACTGTTTTTT
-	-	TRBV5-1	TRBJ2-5	CASSLTTPQETQYF	TGCGCCAGCAGCTTGACCACGCCGCAAGAGACCCAGTACTTC
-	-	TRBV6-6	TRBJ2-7	CASSYTSGGDLRGQYF	TGTGCCAGCAGTTACACGTCCGGGGGTGACCTACGTGGGCAGTACTTC
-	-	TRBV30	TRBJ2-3	CAWSRTDTQYF	TGTGCCTGGAGCCGCACAGATACGCAGTATTTT
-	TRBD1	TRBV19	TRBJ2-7	CASSDRGLYEQYF	TGTGCCAGTTCCGACAGGGGGCTTTACGAGCAGTACTTC
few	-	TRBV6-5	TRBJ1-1	CASRVQQNTEAFF	TGTGCCAGCAGAGTACAGCAGAACACTGAAGCTTTCTTT